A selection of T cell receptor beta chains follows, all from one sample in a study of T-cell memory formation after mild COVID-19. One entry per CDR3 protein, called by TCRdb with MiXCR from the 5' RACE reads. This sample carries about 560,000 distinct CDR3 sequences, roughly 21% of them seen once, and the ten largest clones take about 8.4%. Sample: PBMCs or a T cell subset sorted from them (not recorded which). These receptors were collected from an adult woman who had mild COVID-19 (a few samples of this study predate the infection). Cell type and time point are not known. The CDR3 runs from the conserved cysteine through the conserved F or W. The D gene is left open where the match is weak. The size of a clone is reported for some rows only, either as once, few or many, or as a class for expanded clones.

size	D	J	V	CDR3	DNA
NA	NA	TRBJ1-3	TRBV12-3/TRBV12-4	CASSWGPGNTIYF	TGTGCCAGCAGTTGGGGCCCTGGAAACACCATATATTTT
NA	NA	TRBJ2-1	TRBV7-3	CASSVTSDNEQFF	TGTGCCAGCAGCGTCACTAGTGACAATGAGCAGTTCTTC
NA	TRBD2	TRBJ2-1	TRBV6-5	CASSYWGTISYNEQFF	TGTGCCAGCAGTTACTGGGGGACTATCTCCTACAATGAGCAGTTCTTC
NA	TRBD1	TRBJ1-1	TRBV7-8	CASSHPTGENTEAFF	TGTGCCAGCAGCCACCCGACAGGGGAGAACACTGAAGCTTTCTTT
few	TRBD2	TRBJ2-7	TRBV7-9	CASSLVGGSGRTNSYEQYF	TGTGCCAGCAGCTTAGTAGGTGGTAGCGGGAGGACGAACTCCTACGAGCAGTACTTC
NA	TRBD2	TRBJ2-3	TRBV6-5	CASSYLRTSGVTDTQYF	TGTGCCAGCAGTTACCTTAGGACTAGCGGGGTCACAGATACGCAGTATTTT
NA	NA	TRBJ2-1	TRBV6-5	CASRARLSEQFF	TGTGCCAGCAGGGCCCGACTGAGTGAGCAGTTCTTC
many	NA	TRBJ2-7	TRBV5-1	CASSEGAGSSYEQYF	TGCGCCAGCAGCGAAGGGGCGGGAAGCTCCTACGAGCAGTACTTC
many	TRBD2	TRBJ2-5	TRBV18	CASSPNQGLAETQYF	TGTGCCAGCTCACCCAACCAAGGACTAGCGGAGACCCAGTACTTC
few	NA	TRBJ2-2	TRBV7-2	CASSLALLAGELFF	TGTGCCAGCAGCTTAGCCCTCCTAGCGGGGGAGCTGTTTTTT
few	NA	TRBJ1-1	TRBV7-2	CASRTSGGTEAFF	TGTGCCAGCAGAACGTCGGGGGGAACTGAAGCTTTCTTT
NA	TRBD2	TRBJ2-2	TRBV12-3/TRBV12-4	CASSFGLAIGELFF	TGTGCCAGCAGTTTCGGACTAGCGATCGGGGAGCTGTTTTTT
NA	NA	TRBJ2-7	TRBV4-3	CASSQYRGHEQYF	TGCGCCAGCAGCCAATACAGAGGCCACGAGCAGTACTTC
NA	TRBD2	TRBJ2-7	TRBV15	CATSSGTSGYEQYF	TGTGCCACCAGCAGCGGGACTAGCGGGTACGAGCAGTACTTC
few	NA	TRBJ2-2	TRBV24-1	CATSDFTGELFF	TGTGCCACCAGTGATTTTACCGGGGAGCTGTTTTTT
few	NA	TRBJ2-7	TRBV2	CASSEEARAYEQYF	TGTGCCAGCAGTGAAGAAGCCAGGGCCTACGAGCAGTACTTC
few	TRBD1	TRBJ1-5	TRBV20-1	CSAAVMGQRYNQPQHF	TGCAGTGCTGCGGTCATGGGACAGCGCTACAATCAGCCCCAGCATTTT
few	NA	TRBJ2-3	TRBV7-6	CASSRFGLAFSTDTQYF	TGTGCCAGCAGCCGTTTCGGTTTAGCGTTTAGCACAGATACGCAGTATTTT
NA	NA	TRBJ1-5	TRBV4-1	CASRAAEAGQPQHF	TGCGCCAGCAGGGCCGCGGAGGCCGGTCAGCCCCAGCATTTT
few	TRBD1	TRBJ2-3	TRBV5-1	CASSLGQGPGDTQYF	TGCGCCAGCAGCTTAGGACAGGGCCCAGGGGATACGCAGTATTTT
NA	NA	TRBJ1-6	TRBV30	CAWIRGGIENSPLHF	TGTGCCTGGATTAGGGGGGGAATCGAAAATTCACCCCTCCACTTT
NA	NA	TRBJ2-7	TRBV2	CASTWFPYEQYF	TGTGCCAGCACCTGGTTCCCCTACGAGCAGTACTTC
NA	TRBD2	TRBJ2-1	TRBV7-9	CASSLVPGGAYNEQFF	TGTGCCAGCAGCTTAGTTCCGGGAGGCGCCTACAATGAGCAGTTCTTC
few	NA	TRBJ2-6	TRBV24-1	CATSDFVPGRSSGANVLTF	TGTGCCACCAGTGATTTTGTCCCGGGACGTAGCTCTGGGGCCAACGTCCTGACTTTC
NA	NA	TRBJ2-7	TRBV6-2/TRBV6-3	CASTDETSYEQYF	TGTGCCAGCACCGACGAAACTAGCTACGAGCAGTACTTC